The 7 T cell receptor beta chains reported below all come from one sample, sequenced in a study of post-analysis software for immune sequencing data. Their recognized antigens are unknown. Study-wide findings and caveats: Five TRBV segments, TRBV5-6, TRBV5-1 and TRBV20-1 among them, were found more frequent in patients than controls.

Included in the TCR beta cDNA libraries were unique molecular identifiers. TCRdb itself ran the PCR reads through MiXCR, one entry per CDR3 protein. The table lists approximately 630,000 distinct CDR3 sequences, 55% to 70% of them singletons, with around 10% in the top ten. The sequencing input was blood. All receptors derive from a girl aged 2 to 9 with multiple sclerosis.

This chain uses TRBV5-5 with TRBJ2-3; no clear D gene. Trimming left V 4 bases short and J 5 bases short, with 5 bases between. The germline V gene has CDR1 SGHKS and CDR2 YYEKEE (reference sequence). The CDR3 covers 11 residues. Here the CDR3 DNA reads TGTGCCAGCAGCGAGATAGATACGCAGTATTTT. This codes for CASSEIDTQYF.

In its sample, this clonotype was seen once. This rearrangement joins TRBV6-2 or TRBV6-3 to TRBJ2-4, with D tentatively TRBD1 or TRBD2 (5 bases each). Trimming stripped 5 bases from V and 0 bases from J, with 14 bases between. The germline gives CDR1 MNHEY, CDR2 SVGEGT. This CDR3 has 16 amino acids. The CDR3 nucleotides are TGTGCCAGCAGTCCCAGGGAGAGGTTAGCCAAAAACATTCAGTACTTC. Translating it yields CASSPRERLAKNIQYF.

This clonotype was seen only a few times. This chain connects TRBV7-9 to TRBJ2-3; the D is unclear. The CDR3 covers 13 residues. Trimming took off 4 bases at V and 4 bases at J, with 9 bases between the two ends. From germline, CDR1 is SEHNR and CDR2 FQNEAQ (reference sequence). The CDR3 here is CASSSAGPDTQYF. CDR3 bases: TGTGCCAGCAGCTCGGCAGGCCCAGATACGCAGTATTTT.

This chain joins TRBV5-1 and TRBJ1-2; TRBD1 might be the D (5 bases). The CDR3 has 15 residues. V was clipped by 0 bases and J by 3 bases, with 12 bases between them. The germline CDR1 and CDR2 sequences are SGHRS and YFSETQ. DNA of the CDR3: TGCGCCAGCAGCTTGGCAGGACAAGCCGACTATGGCTACACCTTC. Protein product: CASSLAGQADYGYTF.

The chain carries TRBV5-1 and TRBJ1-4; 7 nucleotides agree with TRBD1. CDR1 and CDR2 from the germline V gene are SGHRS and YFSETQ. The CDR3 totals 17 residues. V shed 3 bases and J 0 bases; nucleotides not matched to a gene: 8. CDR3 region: CASSSGQRLTTNEKLFF. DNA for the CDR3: TGCGCCAGCAGCTCGGGACAGAGACTTACAACTAATGAAAAACTGTTTTTT. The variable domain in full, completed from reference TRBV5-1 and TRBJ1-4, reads KAGVTQTPRYLIKTRGQQVTLSCSPISGHRSVSWYQQTPGQGLQFLFEYFSETQRNKGNFPGRFSGRQFSNSRSEMNVSTLELGDSALYLCASSSGQRLTTNEKLFFGSGTQLSVL.

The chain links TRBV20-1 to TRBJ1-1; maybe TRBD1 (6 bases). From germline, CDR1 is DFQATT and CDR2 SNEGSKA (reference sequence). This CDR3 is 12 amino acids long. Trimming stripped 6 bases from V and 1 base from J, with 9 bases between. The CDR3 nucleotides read TGCAGTGCAGCGACAGGGAACACTGAAGCTTTCTTT. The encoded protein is CSAATGNTEAFF.

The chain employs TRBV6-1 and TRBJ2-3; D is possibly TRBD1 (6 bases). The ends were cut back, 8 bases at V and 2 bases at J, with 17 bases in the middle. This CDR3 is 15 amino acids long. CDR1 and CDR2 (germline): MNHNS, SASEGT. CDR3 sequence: CASWEQGKSTDTQYF. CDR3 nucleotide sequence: TGTGCCAGCTGGGAACAGGGAAAGTCCACAGATACGCAGTATTTT.